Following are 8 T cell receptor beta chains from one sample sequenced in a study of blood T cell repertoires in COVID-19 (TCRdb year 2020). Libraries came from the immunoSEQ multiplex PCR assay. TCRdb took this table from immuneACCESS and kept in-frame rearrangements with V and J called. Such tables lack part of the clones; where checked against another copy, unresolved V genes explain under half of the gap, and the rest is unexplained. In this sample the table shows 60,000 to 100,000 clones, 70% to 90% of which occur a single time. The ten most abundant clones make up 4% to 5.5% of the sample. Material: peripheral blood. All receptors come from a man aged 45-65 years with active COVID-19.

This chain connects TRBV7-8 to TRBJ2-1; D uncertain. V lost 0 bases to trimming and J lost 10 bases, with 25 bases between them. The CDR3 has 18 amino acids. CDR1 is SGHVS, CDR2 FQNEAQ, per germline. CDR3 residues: CASSLAQMLISGIEEQFF. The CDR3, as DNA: TGTGCCAGCAGCTTAGCGCAAATGTTAATATCGGGTATTGAGGAGCAGTTCTTC.

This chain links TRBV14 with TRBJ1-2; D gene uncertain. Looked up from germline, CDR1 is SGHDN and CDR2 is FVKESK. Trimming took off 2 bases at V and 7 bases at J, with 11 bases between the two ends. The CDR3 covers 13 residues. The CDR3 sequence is CASSQREKSGYTF. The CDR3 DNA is TGTGCCAGCAGCCAAAGGGAGAAGAGTGGCTACACCTTC.

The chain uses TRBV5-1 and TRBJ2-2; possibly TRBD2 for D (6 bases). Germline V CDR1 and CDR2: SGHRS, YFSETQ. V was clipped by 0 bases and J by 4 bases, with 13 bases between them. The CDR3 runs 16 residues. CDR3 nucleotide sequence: TGCGCCAGCAGCTTGGGCGGGACTGGGGGCACCGGGGAGCTGTTTTTT. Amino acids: CASSLGGTGGTGELFF.

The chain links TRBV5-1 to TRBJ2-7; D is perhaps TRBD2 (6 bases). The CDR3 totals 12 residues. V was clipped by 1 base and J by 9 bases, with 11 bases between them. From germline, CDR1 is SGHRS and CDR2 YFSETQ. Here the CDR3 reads CASSLPGAGQYF. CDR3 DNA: TGCGCCAGCAGCTTGCCTGGAGCGGGGCAGTACTTC.

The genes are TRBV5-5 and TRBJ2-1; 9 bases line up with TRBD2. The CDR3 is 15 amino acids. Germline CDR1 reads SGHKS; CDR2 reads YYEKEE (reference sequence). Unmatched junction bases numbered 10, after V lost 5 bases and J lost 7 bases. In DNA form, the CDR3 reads TGTGCCAGCAGTCTGGGGGGACTAGCCGGGAATGAGCAGTTCTTC. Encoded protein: CASSLGGLAGNEQFF.

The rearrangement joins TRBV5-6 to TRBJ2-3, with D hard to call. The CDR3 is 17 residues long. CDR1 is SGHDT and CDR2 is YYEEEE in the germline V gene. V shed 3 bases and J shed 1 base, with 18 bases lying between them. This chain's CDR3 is CASSSPPARGGTDTQYF. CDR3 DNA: TGTGCCAGCAGCTCCCCGCCAGCTCGCGGTGGCACAGATACGCAGTATTTT.

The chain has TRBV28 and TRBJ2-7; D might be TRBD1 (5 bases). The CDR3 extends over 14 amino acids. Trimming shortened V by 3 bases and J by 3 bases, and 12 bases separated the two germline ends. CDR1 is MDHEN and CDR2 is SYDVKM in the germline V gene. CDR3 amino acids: CASSLRRVNYEQYF. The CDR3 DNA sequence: TGTGCCAGCAGTTTGCGCAGGGTGAACTACGAGCAGTACTTC.

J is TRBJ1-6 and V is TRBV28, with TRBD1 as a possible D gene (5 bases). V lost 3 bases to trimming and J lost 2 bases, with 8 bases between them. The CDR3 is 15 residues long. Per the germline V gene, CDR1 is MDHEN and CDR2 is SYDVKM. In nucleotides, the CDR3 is TGTGCCAGCAGTTTGGGGGGTACCTATAATTCACCCCTCCACTTT. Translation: CASSLGGTYNSPLHF.